This T cell receptor beta chain was recovered during a study of T cells after yellow fever vaccination. Trimming left V 0 bases short and J 0 bases short, with 15 bases between. CDR3 size: 19 residues. CDR1 is LGHNA, CDR2 YSLEER, per germline. TCRdb re-called the 5' RACE reads with MiXCR, one entry per CDR3 protein. In the table there are about 75,000 distinct CDR3 sequences, 7.3% of which are singletons. The chain uses TRBV4-3 and TRBJ2-6; D gene uncertain. The receptor comes from a young man who received the YFV17D yellow fever vaccine. Sequencing used CD8+ T cells sorted from PBMCs, obtained more than 8 days after the first yellow fever vaccination. The CDR3 nucleotides are TGCGCCAGCAGCCAAGAAAGGGCCCTTATCATCTCTGGGGCCAACGTCCTGACTTTC. Translation: CASSQERALIISGANVLTF.